These 14 T cell receptor beta chains originate from one sample sequenced in a study of identical twins. Each CDR3 protein is one row after TCRdb ran MiXCR on the 5' RACE reads. This sample carries 500,000 to 650,000 distinct CDR3 sequences, roughly 6.6% of them seen once, and the ten largest clones take about 1.6%. These same records also appear under a second study, on yellow fever vaccine responses in identical twins.

Sequencing was done on a sample of PBMCs. The receptors originated from a woman between 18 and 29 years old in good health.

The chain couples TRBV19 to TRBJ2-2; 11 nucleotides line up with TRBD1. The CDR3 extends over 16 amino acids. Trimming cost V 2 bases and J 4 bases; bases outside gene matches: 3. CDR1 is LNHDA and CDR2 is SQIVND in the germline V gene (reference sequence). The CDR3 spells CASSIPGTGGTGELFF. DNA for the CDR3: TGTGCCAGTAGTATACCTGGGACAGGGGGCACCGGGGAGCTGTTTTTT.

This clonotype occurred a few times. J is TRBJ2-7 and V is TRBV6-2 or TRBV6-3; TRBD2 agrees at 11 bases. The CDR3 runs 19 residues. With V trimmed by 6 bases and J by 6 bases, 22 bases remained unmatched. The germline gives CDR1 MNHEY, CDR2 SVGEGT. CDR3 bases: TGTGCCAGCAGGGACGTAGCGGGAGGGCTTCGGAGGGGGCTTGTCGAGCAGTACTTC. Translated: CASRDVAGGLRRGLVEQYF.

The chain employs TRBV27 and TRBJ2-5; no definite D call. The CDR3 sequence is 15 residues long. CDR1 is MNHEY and CDR2 is SMNVEV in the germline V gene (reference sequence). V gave up 2 bases and J gave up 5 bases, with 15 bases separating them. The CDR3 coding sequence is TGTGCCAGCAGTTTACGTGGACGGCAGCAGGAGACCCAGTACTTC. This gives the protein CASSLRGRQQETQYF.

This clonotype was seen only a few times. This rearrangement joins TRBV28 to TRBJ2-7, with 8 bases aligning to TRBD2. Germline V gene lookup returns CDR1 MDHEN and CDR2 SYDVKM. With 8 bases clipped from V and 2 bases from J, the junction kept 8 bases outside the gene matches. The CDR3 covers 14 residues. For the CDR3, the DNA is TGTGCCAGCCATTTTAGCGGGATTGCCTACGAGCAGTACTTC. Its protein product is CASHFSGIAYEQYF. Using reference TRBV28 and TRBJ2-7 for the parts outside the CDR3, the full variable domain is DVKVTQSSRYLVKRTGEKVFLECVQDMDHENMFWYRQDPGLGLRLIYFSYDVKMKEKGDIPEGYSVSREKKERFSLILESASTNQTSMYLCASHFSGIAYEQYFGPGTRLTVT.

There are a few counts of this clonotype. The chain recombines TRBV4-2 with TRBJ1-2; D might be TRBD1 (5 bases). The CDR3 has 18 residues. CDR1 is LGHNA and CDR2 is YNFKEQ in the germline V gene. V was pared by 0 bases and J by 5 bases, with 22 bases between. CDR3 loop: CASSQDRGEHRFGYGYTF. CDR3 in DNA: TGTGCCAGCAGCCAAGATAGGGGAGAGCACAGGTTTGGTTATGGCTACACCTTC.

The chain couples TRBV11-1 to TRBJ2-7; 8 positions match TRBD2. The CDR3 is 19 amino acids. Germline CDR1 is SGHAT and CDR2 is FQDESV (reference sequence). V lost 1 base to trimming and J lost 4 bases; unmatched junction nucleotides: 18. The CDR3: CASSLGPGGYLPFGYEQYF. DNA for the CDR3: TGTGCCAGCAGCTTAGGCCCGGGAGGGTACTTACCCTTTGGGTACGAGCAGTACTTC.

This clonotype was picked up many times. The V call is TRBV20-1, the J call TRBJ1-3, with D unresolved. V was pared by 3 bases and J by 0 bases, with 15 bases between. Germline-derived CDR1 and CDR2 are DFQATT and SNEGSKA (reference sequence). CDR3 size: 16 residues. The CDR3 DNA follows: TGCAGTGCTAGGCTGACGGGCAAAAACTCTGGAAACACCATATATTTT. Its protein product is CSARLTGKNSGNTIYF.

This clonotype has more than one count but fewer than ten. This chain uses TRBV10-2 with TRBJ2-5, with D possibly TRBD1 on 7 matching bases. CDR3 length equals 13 residues. Trimming took 7 bases from V and 5 from J, leaving 14 bases between them. Germline CDR1 reads WSHSY; CDR2 reads SAAADI. CDR3 coding DNA: TGCGCCAGCAAAGGGGGCGGGATGGAGACCCAGTACTTC. This translates into CASKGGGMETQYF.

The sample holds a few counts of this clonotype. The chain is built from TRBV4-1 and TRBJ2-1, with D unclear. The germline CDR1 and CDR2 sequences are MGHRA and YSYEKL. Trimming removed 0 bases at V and 3 bases at J, with 12 bases between. This CDR3 has 16 residues. The CDR3 DNA sequence: TGCGCCAGCAGCCAAGAAACCGGTGGATACTACAATGAGCAGTTCTTC. As protein: CASSQETGGYYNEQFF.

This clonotype came up many times. The J gene is TRBJ2-5, the V gene TRBV5-1; TRBD2 matches 11 bases. The length of the CDR3 is 16 residues. The germline gives CDR1 SGHRS, CDR2 YFSETQ. The junction had 6 bases not matched to a gene; V was cut back by 0 bases and J by 5 bases. The CDR3 DNA reads as TGCGCCAGCAGCTTGGCCCCTAGCGGGGGGATGGAGACCCAGTACTTC. Protein sequence: CASSLAPSGGMETQYF.

In this sample, this clonotype turned up a few times. This chain links TRBV11-2 with TRBJ2-3; D perhaps matches TRBD1 (5 bases). The germline V and J ends were trimmed by 5 bases and 7 bases, with 13 bases remaining between them. The CDR3 has 13 amino acids. Germline loops: CDR1 SGHAT, CDR2 FQNNGV. Here the CDR3 DNA reads TGTGCCAGCAGCCCACGACCAGGGAATACGCAGTATTTT. This codes for CASSPRPGNTQYF.

At least ten counts were recorded for this clonotype. The V and J genes are TRBV6-5 and TRBJ1-1; D unclear. V shed 2 bases and J shed 2 bases, with 12 bases lying between them. This CDR3 spans 15 amino acids. The germline V gene encodes CDR1 MNHEY and CDR2 SVGAGI. CDR3 nucleotide sequence: TGTGCCAGCAGTTACGATCCAGAGGCTAACACTGAAGCTTTCTTT. As protein: CASSYDPEANTEAFF.

As for this clonotype: A much larger clone differs from this one at a single base, so this may be a read error. The CDR3 DNA sequence: TGTGCCAGCAGCCTAAAAAGGACAGGGGGTACCTGGAAGGAGCAGTTCTTC. Its translation: CASSLKRTGGTWKEQFF. This chain links TRBV7-9 with TRBJ2-1, with 10 bases matching TRBD1. V dropped 5 bases and J dropped 10; count of bases not matched to a gene: 17. From germline, CDR1 is SEHNR and CDR2 FQNEAQ (reference sequence). This CDR3 contains 17 residues.

This clonotype appeared many times. The chain joins TRBV7-6 to TRBJ2-2, with D possibly TRBD2 on 5 matching bases. Per the germline V gene, CDR1 is SGHVS and CDR2 is FNYEAQ. Between the trimmed V and J ends, which lost 5 bases and 8 bases, there was a span of 12 bases. The CDR3 is 13 residues long. CDR3 in amino acids: CASSRTSTGELFF. The CDR3 DNA reads TGTGCCAGCAGCCGTACTAGTACGGGGGAGCTGTTTTTT.